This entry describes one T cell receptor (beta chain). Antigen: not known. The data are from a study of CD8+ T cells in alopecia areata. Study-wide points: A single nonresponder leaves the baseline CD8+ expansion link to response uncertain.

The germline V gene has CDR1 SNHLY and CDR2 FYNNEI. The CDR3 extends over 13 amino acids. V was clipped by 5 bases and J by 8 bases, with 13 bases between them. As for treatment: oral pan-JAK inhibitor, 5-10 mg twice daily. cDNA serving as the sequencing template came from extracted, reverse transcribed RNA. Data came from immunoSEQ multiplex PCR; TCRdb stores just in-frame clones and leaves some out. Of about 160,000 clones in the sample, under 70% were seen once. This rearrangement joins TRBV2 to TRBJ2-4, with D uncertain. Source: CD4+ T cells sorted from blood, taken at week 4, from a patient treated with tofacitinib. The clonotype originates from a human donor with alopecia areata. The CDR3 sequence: CASSFRHQDIQYF. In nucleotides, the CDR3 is TGTGCCAGCAGTTTCCGGCATCAGGACATTCAGTACTTC.